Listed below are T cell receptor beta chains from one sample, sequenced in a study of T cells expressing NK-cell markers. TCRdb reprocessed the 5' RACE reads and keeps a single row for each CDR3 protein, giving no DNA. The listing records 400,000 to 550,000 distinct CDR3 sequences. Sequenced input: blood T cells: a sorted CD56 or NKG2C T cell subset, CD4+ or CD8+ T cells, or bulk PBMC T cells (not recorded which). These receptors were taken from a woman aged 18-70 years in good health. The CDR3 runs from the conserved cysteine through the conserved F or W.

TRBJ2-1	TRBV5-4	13	CASSPGRNIGQFF
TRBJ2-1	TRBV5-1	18	CASSPAPGGSYSYNEQFF
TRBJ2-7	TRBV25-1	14	CATSSTSGSYEQYF
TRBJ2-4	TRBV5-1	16	CASSLVQGLAKNIQYF
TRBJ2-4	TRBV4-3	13	CASSQHDGNIQYF
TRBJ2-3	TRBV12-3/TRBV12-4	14	CASSPRTSADTQYF
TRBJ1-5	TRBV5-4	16	CASRETGAYSNQPQHF
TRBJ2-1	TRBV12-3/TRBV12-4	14	CAIAGTSVYNEQFF
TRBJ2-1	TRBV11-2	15	CASSIDASSYNEQFF
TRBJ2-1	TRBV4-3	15	CASSQDTASWDEQFF
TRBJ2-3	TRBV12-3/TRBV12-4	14	CASSLAAGPDTQYF
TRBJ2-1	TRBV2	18	CAIGANPTLPSSYNEQFF
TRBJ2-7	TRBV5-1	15	CASSPLAGSSYEQYF
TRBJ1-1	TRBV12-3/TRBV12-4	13	CASSFARGTEAFF
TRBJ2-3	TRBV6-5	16	CASSNRLAGGGDTQYF
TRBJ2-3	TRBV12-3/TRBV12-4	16	CASRDGLAGGVDTQYF
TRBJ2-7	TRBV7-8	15	CASSLEVAGMGEQYF
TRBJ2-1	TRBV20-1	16	CSARDQTGSSYNEQFF
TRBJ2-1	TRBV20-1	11	CSARDIHEQFF
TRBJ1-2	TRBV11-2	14	CASSFRESDYGYTF
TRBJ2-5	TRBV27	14	CASSTMAPEETQYF
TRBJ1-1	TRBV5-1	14	CASSPGRVGAEAFF
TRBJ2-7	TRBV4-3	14	CAHAYKGGTYEQYF
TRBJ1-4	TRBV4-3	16	CASSQDRDSLNEKLFF
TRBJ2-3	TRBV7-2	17	CASSLRASGRFTDTQHF
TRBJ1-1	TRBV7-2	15	CASSLTTGRVAEAFF
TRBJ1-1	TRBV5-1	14	CASQISGGAGGAFF
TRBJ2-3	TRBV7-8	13	CASSYGSEDTQYF
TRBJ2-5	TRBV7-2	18	CASSLSASGRRWQETQYF
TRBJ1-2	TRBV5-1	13	CASSGTGSYGYTF
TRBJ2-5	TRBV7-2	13	CASSSRGVGTQYF
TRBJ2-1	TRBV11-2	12	CASSHTGNEQFF
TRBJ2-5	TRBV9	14	CASSSSDYQETQYF
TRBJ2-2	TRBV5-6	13	CASSPSEGGELFF
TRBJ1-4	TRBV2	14	CASSVGTNNEKLFF
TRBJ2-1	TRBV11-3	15	CASSATSGTYNEQFF
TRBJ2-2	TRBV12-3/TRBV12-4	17	CASSPGGRVQNTGELFF
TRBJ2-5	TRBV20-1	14	CSARVKDYQETQYF
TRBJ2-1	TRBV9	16	CASSVGRDRGPNEQFF
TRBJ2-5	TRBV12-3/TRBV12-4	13	CASSLGFQETQYF
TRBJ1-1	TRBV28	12	CALGQVNTEAFF
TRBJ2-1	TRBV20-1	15	CSASEGLAGYNEQFF
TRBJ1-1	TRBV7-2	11	CASSLGAGGFF
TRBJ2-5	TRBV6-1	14	CASSRERGLGATYF
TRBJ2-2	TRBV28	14	CASSLGSSTGELFF
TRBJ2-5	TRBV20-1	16	CSATTRVLAVQETQYF
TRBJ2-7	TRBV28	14	CASSSSGIPGEQYF
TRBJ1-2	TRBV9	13	CASSVDVNYGYTF
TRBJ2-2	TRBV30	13	CAWSATGAGELFF
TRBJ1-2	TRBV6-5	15	CASSYRPGKLEGYTF
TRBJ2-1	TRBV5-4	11	CASSPGPEQFF
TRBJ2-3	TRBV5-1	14	CASRDRDLSFTQYF
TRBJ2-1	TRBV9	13	CASSGSGYNEQFF
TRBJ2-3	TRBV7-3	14	CASRAGTNTDTQYF
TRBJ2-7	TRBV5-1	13	CASRLLDSYEQYF
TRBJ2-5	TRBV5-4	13	CASSLDWGETQYF
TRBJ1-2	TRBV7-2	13	CASSLVQADGYTF
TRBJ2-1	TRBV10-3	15	CAISESSTAYNEQFF